This T cell receptor (beta chain) was sequenced for a study of regulatory T cells in long-lasting Graves disease. The wider study: Antithyroid drug intake by newly diagnosed Graves' patients had lasted under 3 months.

This CDR3 spans 13 amino acids. Germline V CDR1 and CDR2: SSHAT, FNYEAQ (reference sequence). This clonotype was picked up a small number of times. The junction differs from germline at one of its ends, possibly a read error. iRepertoire HTBI primers and Arm-PCR of CDR3 regions built TCR beta libraries. Original processing notes: The samples included 62 TRBV and under 15 TRBJ segments. TCRdb analysed the multiplex PCR reads with MiXCR anew, one entry per CDR3 protein. The authors' filters were not applied to this entry. Among hundreds of thousands of distinct CDR3 sequences listed, roughly a sixth were seen once. As for time point: newly diagnosed GD, antithyroid drugs for less than 3 months. Scientists built the TCR library using RNA that was extracted from PBMCs. These records were also assigned to another study, of T cells in Graves' hyperthyroidism and ophthalmopathy.

The source material was peripheral blood mononuclear cells (PBMCs), sampled at new diagnosis, from a patient treated with antithyroid drugs. This receptor was taken from a woman aged 35 to 60 with Graves disease. V usage is TRBV7-7 and J usage is TRBJ2-7; D perhaps matches TRBD2 (5 bases). The CDR3 coding sequence is TGTGCTAGCAGCCCTCGAGAGGGCTACGAGCAGTACTTC. Encoded protein: CASSPREGYEQYF.